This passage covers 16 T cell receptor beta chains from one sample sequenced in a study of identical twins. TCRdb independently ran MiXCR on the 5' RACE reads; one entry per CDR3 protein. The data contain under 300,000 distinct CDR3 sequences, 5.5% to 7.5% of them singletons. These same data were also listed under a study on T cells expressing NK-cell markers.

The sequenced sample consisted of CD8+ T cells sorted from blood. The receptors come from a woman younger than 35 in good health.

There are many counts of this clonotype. In DNA, the CDR3 is TGTGCCAGCAGCGGGATCCCCAGGACTCATACGTCCTACAATGAGCAGTTCTTC. This gives the protein CASSGIPRTHTSYNEQFF. The chain uses TRBV3-1 and TRBJ2-1, with D tentatively TRBD2 (5 bases). CDR3 length: 18 amino acids. V lost 5 bases to trimming and J lost 1 base, with 21 bases between them. Looked up from germline, CDR1 is LGHDT and CDR2 is YNNKEL (reference sequence).

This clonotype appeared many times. The DNA of the CDR3 is TGTGCCATCAGTGGATTGGCCTACGAGCAGTACTTC. Translating gives CAISGLAYEQYF. The chain has TRBV10-3 and TRBJ2-7; D remains ambiguous. The CDR3 contains 12 residues. With 4 bases removed from V and 2 bases from J, the gap between germline ends came to 6 bases. The germline V gene has CDR1 ENHRY and CDR2 SYGVKD.

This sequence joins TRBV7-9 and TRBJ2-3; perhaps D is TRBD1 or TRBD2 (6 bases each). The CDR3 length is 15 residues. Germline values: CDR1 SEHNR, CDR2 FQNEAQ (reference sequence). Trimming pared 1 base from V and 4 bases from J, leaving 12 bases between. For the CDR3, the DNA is TGTGCCAGCAGCTTAGTCGGGGGCTCAGCAGATACGCAGTATTTT. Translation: CASSLVGGSADTQYF.

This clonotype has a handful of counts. CDR3 DNA sequence: TGCGCCAGCAGTGTGAAGGGGTCCGGCACTGAAGCTTTCTTT. Translation gives CASSVKGSGTEAFF. The V and J genes are TRBV10-2 and TRBJ1-1, with D perhaps TRBD1 (5 bases). The V end was cut by 4 bases, the J end by 4 bases, with 13 bases between. Per the germline V gene, CDR1 is WSHSY and CDR2 is SAAADI. The CDR3 contains 14 residues.

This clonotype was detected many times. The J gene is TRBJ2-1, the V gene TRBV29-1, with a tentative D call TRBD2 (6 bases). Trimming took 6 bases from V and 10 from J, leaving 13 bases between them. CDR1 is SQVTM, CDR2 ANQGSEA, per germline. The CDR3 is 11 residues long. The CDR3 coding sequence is TGCAGCGTGCCTACGGGGGTCGAGCAGTTCTTC. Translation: CSVPTGVEQFF.

Here the CDR3 DNA reads TGTGCCAGCACCAAGGTTGGCGAGCAGTTCTTC. It specifies CASTKVGEQFF. The chain has TRBV6-5 and TRBJ2-1; D gene uncertain. V lost 7 bases and J lost 10, with 11 bases in between. The CDR3 sequence is 11 residues long. In germline, CDR1 is MNHEY, CDR2 SVGAGI.

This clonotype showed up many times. The CDR3 DNA reads as TGTGCCAGCAGTTTCGAGACGGAAATCAACACTGAAGCTTTCTTT. This gives the protein CASSFETEINTEAFF. This chain links TRBV12-3 or TRBV12-4 with TRBJ1-1; D not certain. The CDR3 is 15 residues long. With 3 bases removed from V and 2 bases from J, the gap between germline ends came to 13 bases.

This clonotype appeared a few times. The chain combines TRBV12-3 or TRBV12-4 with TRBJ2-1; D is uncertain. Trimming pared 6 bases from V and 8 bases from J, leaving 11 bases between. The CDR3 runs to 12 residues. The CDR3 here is CASSLVEHEQFF. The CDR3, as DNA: TGTGCCAGCAGCCTCGTCGAGCATGAGCAGTTCTTC.

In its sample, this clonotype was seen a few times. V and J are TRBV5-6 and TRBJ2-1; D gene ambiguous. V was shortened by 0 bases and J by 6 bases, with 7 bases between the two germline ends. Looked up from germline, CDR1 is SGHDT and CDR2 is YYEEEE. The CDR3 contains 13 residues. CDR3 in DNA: TGTGCCAGCAGCTTGGGAGGTCTCAATGAGCAGTTCTTC. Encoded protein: CASSLGGLNEQFF.

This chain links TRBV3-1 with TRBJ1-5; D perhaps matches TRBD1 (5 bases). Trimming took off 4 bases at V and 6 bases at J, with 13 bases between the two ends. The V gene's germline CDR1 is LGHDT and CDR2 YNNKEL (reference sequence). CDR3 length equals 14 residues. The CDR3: CASSPPGYFQPQHF. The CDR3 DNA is TGTGCCAGCAGCCCCCCAGGGTACTTTCAGCCCCAGCATTTT.

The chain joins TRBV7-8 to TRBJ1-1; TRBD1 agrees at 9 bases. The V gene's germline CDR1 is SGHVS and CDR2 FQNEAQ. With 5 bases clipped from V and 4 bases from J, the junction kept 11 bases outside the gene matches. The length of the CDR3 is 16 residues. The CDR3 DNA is TGTGCCAGCAGCCTACCCAGGACAGGGGAGAGCACTGAAGCTTTCTTT. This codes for CASSLPRTGESTEAFF. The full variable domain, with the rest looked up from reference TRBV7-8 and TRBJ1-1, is GAGVSQSPRYKVAKRGQDVALRCDPISGHVSLFWYQQALGQGPEFLTYFQNEAQLDKSGLPSDRFFAERPEGSVSTLKIQRTQQEDSAVYLCASSLPRTGESTEAFFGQGTRLTVV.

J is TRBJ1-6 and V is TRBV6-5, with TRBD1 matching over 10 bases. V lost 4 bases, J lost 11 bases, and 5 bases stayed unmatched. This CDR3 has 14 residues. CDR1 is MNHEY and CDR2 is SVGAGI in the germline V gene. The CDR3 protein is CASSSRQGAAPLHF. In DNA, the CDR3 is TGTGCCAGCAGTTCCAGACAGGGGGCTGCACCCCTCCACTTT.

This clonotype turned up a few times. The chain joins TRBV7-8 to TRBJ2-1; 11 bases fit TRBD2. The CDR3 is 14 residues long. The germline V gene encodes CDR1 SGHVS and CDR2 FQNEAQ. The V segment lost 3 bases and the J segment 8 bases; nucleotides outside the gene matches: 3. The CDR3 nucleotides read TGTGCCAGCAGCTTTAGCGGGGGGGCTTATGAGCAGTTCTTC. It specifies CASSFSGGAYEQFF.

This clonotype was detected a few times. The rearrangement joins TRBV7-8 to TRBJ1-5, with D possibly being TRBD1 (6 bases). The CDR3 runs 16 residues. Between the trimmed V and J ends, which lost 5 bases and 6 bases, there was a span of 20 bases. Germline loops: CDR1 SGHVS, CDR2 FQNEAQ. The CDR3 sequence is CASSDRRGGGGQPQHF. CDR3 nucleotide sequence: TGTGCCAGCAGCGACAGGCGGGGCGGGGGCGGTCAGCCCCAGCATTTT.

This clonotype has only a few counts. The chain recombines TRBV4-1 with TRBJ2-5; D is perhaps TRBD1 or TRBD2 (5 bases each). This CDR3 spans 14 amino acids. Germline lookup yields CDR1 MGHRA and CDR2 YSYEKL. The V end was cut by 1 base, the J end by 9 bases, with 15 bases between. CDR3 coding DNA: TGCGCCAGCAGCCAAGCAGTAGGGGAGAGGCCCCAGTACTTC. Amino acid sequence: CASSQAVGERPQYF.

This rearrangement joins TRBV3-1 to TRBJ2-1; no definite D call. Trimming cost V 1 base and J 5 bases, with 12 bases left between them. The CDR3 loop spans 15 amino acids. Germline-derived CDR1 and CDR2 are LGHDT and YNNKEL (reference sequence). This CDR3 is CASSQGTAGNNEQFF. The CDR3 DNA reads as TGTGCCAGCAGCCAAGGCACAGCAGGTAACAATGAGCAGTTCTTC.